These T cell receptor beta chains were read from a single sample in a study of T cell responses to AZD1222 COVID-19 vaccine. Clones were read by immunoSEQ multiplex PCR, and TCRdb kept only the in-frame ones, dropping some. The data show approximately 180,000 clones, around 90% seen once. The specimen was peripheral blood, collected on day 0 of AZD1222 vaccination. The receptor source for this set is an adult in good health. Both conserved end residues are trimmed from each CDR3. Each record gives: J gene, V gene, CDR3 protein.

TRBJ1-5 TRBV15 ATSQTGAGNQPQH
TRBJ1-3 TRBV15 ATSRDRGHGNTIY
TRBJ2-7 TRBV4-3 ASSQDVSAQGTYEQY
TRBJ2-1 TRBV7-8 ASSLAAYTGTSRGKYNEQF
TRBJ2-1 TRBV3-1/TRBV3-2 ASSHGLAGAGEQF
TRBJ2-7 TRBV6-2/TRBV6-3 ASSDSSRGDEQY
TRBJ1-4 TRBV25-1 ATRGNDEKLF
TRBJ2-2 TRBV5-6 ASSPLIGELF
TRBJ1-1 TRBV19 ASSPRQAGWSEAF
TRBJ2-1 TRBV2 ASSEALQGGF
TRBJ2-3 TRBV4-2 ASSQDLGPTQY
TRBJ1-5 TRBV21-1 ASSKGNDRANSNQPQH
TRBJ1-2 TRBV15 ATSRDLGQGGYGYT
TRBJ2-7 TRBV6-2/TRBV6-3 ASSPGTSGRARREQY
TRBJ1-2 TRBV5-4 ASSNNRGAGYGYT
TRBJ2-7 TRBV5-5 ASSSRDKDEQY
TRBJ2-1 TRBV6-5 AGGLAGANEQF
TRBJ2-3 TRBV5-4 ASSFSNTQY
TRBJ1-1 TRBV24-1 ATSDPGQGASEAF
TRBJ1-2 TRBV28 ASSLAGTGGSGYT
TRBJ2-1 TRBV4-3 ASSNLQGSYNEQF
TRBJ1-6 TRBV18 ASSPTRDSPLH